The 25 T cell receptor beta chains listed next were all sequenced from one sample in a study of control samples from healthy donors and cancer patients. Sequenced by immunoSEQ multiplex PCR; TCRdb stores in-frame clones only, minus some. The data hold 150,000 to 200,000 clones, with 90% to 95% observed a single time. The sequenced sample was blood. All receptors derive from a woman aged 25-40 years in good health.

The chain joins TRBV3-1 (or the pseudogene TRBV3-2) to TRBJ1-2; the D gene is possibly TRBD1 (6 bases). The CDR3 runs 14 residues. V was shortened by 4 bases and J by 3 bases, with 12 bases between the two germline ends. Germline V gene data show CDR1 as LGHDT and CDR2 as YNNKEL (reference sequence). The DNA of the CDR3 is TGTGCCAGCAGCCCATTGGGGGGGCACTATGGCTACACCTTC. It is translated as CASSPLGGHYGYTF.

This clone has just one count. The chain has TRBV5-1 and TRBJ2-7; 11 nucleotides line up with TRBD2. There are 16 residues in the CDR3. Germline CDR1 reads SGHRS; CDR2 reads YFSETQ. V was pared by 0 bases and J by 1 base, with 3 bases of the junction left unmatched. This chain's CDR3 is CASSLAWTSGSYEQYF. The CDR3 DNA reads as TGCGCCAGCAGCTTGGCGTGGACTAGCGGGTCCTACGAGCAGTACTTC.

The chain links TRBV9 to TRBJ2-1; 8 nucleotides agree with TRBD2. CDR3 length: 15 amino acids. J gave up 3 bases and V 1 base, and 3 bases lay outside the gene matches. The germline V gene encodes CDR1 SGDLS and CDR2 YYNGEE. DNA of the CDR3: TGTGCCAGCAGCGTAAGTAGCGGGAACTACAATGAGCAGTTCTTC. Protein sequence: CASSVSSGNYNEQFF.

The chain joins TRBV5-6 to TRBJ1-1; D is undetermined. CDR1 is SGHDT and CDR2 is YYEEEE in the germline V gene. This CDR3 spans 14 amino acids. V was shortened by 0 bases and J by 5 bases, with 11 bases between the two germline ends. The CDR3 spells CASSLGMGRTEAFF. CDR3 coding DNA: TGTGCCAGCAGCTTGGGTATGGGAAGGACTGAAGCTTTCTTT.

This chain connects TRBV19 to TRBJ2-6, with D hard to call. This CDR3 has 13 amino acids. The V gene's germline CDR1 is LNHDA and CDR2 SQIVND (reference sequence). V was clipped by 3 bases and J by 3 bases, with 3 bases between them. The CDR3 DNA follows: TGTGCCAGTAGTATTGTTGGGGCCAACGTCCTGACTTTC. Encoded protein: CASSIVGANVLTF.

The V call is TRBV7-8, the J call TRBJ2-2; 15 bases are a match to TRBD2. Per germline, CDR1 SGHVS and CDR2 FQNEAQ. The CDR3 spans 18 residues. Losses at the gene ends were 7 bases for V and 7 bases for J; bases not matched to a gene: 13. The CDR3 here is CASKPPGLAGGGVGELFF. CDR3 sequence (DNA): TGTGCCAGCAAACCTCCGGGACTAGCGGGAGGAGGGGTCGGGGAGCTGTTTTTT.

Regarding this clone: Other DNA sequences in the same sample also yield this CDR3. V usage is TRBV24-1 and J usage is TRBJ2-3; TRBD1 agrees at 10 bases. V dropped 4 bases and J dropped 5; count of bases not matched to a gene: 5. CDR1 and CDR2 (germline): KGHDR, SFDVKD. This CDR3 is built from 15 residues. CDR3 in amino acids: CATSDRDRGRDTQYF. CDR3 DNA: TGTGCCACCAGTGACCGGGACAGGGGACGAGATACGCAGTATTTT.

This sequence joins TRBV6-5 and TRBJ1-6, with TRBD1 matching over 7 bases. V gave up 4 bases and J gave up 10 bases; unmatched junction bases: 13. CDR3 length equals 16 residues. CDR1 and CDR2 (germline): MNHEY, SVGAGI. The DNA of the CDR3 is TGTGCCAGCAGTTTTCGGCCATATACAGGGGCCTCACCCCTCCACTTT. Protein sequence: CASSFRPYTGASPLHF.

The table lists this clone with a count of one. The V call is TRBV5-6, the J call TRBJ2-5, with D possibly TRBD2 on 6 matching bases. The V end was cut by 1 base, the J end by 5 bases, with 12 bases between. The germline gives CDR1 SGHDT, CDR2 YYEEEE. The CDR3 extends over 14 amino acids. Here the CDR3 DNA reads TGTGCCAGCAGCTTGCAGACTAGTTTGGAGACCCAGTACTTC. Translated: CASSLQTSLETQYF.

This clone occurred a few times. The same CDR3 is also encoded by other DNA sequences in this sample. V usage is TRBV12-3 or TRBV12-4 and J usage is TRBJ2-7; the D gene is possibly TRBD1 (6 bases). V gave up 6 bases and J gave up 4 bases, with 10 bases separating them. The CDR3 consists of 12 residues. CDR3 bases: TGTGCCAGCAGCCCACAGGGATACGAGCAGTACTTC. This translates into CASSPQGYEQYF.

The chain combines TRBV28 with TRBJ2-7; 8 bases align to TRBD2. V was clipped by 5 bases and J by 5 bases; unmatched bases: 11. This CDR3 region has 15 residues. Germline loops: CDR1 MDHEN, CDR2 SYDVKM. CDR3 sequence reads: CASSPPGLGANEQYF. CDR3 coding DNA: TGTGCCAGCAGTCCCCCGGGACTAGGGGCTAACGAGCAGTACTTC.

V and J are TRBV2 and TRBJ1-2; unclear D gene. The CDR3 is 14 residues long. V was pared by 10 bases and J by 4 bases, with 19 bases between. Germline CDR1 is SNHLY and CDR2 is FYNNEI. The CDR3 nucleotides are TGTGCCATTTACGACCGACCCTGGGGCTATGGCTACACCTTC. Translation: CAIYDRPWGYGYTF.

In its sample, this clone was seen once. The rearrangement joins TRBV5-4 to TRBJ1-2; TRBD1 agrees at 8 bases. This CDR3 spans 15 amino acids. In germline, CDR1 is SGHNT, CDR2 YYREEE (reference sequence). Trimming took 3 bases from V and 4 from J; bases not matched to a gene: 8. CDR3 sequence: CASSSPGGGGYGYTF. The DNA for the CDR3 is TGTGCCAGCAGCTCCCCAGGGGGCGGTGGCTATGGCTACACCTTC.

This chain links TRBV5-5 with TRBJ2-1, with D possibly TRBD2 on 5 matching bases. The CDR3 sequence is 15 residues long. Trimming pared 4 bases from V and 4 bases from J, leaving 15 bases between. Germline V gene sequence: CDR1 SGHKS, CDR2 YYEKEE (reference sequence). This CDR3 reads CASSQYLSGYNEQFF. The CDR3 nucleotides read TGTGCCAGCAGCCAATATCTCTCGGGATACAATGAGCAGTTCTTC.

V usage is TRBV7-2 and J usage is TRBJ2-3, with D possibly being TRBD2 (6 bases). The CDR3 consists of 16 residues. The V gene lost 5 bases and the J gene lost 0 bases, with 15 bases spanning the gap. Germline V CDR1 and CDR2: SGHTA, FQGNSA. DNA for the CDR3: TGTGCCAGCAGCCAACCTGAAGGGACTAGCACAGATACGCAGTATTTT. Protein sequence: CASSQPEGTSTDTQYF.

The gene calls are TRBV6-5 and TRBJ1-5; 9 nucleotides match TRBD1. V was clipped by 6 bases and J by 4 bases; unmatched bases: 4. Looked up from germline, CDR1 is MNHEY and CDR2 is SVGAGI. The CDR3 length is 14 residues. CDR3: CASSPGQGNQPQHF. The DNA for the CDR3 is TGTGCCAGCAGCCCCGGACAGGGGAATCAGCCCCAGCATTTT.

This sequence joins TRBV9 and TRBJ2-3; TRBD2 aligns across 10 bases. Germline CDR1 and CDR2: SGDLS and YYNGEE. Trimming at V came to 0 bases and at J to 6 bases, leaving 10 bases not matched to a gene. The CDR3 runs to 17 residues. CDR3 DNA sequence: TGTGCCAGCAGCGTAGGGCTAGCGGGAGACCTGGGGGATACGCAGTATTTT. Translating it yields CASSVGLAGDLGDTQYF.

This chain connects TRBV19 to TRBJ1-5; D is unresolved. Germline lookup yields CDR1 LNHDA and CDR2 SQIVND (reference sequence). V was clipped by 4 bases and J by 7 bases, with 11 bases between them. The CDR3 runs to 13 residues. CDR3 coding DNA: TGTGCCAGTAGTACGACAAATTCCCAGCCCCAGCATTTT. Translation: CASSTTNSQPQHF.

The chain carries TRBV4-1 and TRBJ1-3; a possible D gene is TRBD1 (6 bases). Germline CDR1 MGHRA, CDR2 YSYEKL. The ends were cut back, 1 base at V and 0 bases at J, with 13 bases in the middle. The CDR3 length is 17 residues. Written as DNA, the CDR3 is TGCGCCAGCAGCCAAGGAGAACGGGGGCCCTCTGGAAACACCATATATTTT. As protein: CASSQGERGPSGNTIYF.

This clone turned up a few times. The V and J genes are TRBV28 and TRBJ2-4; no clear D gene. V was cut by 5 bases and J by 0 bases, with 11 bases left in between. There are 15 residues in the CDR3. Per the germline V gene, CDR1 is MDHEN and CDR2 is SYDVKM. CDR3 DNA: TGTGCCAGCAGTACTGTGACCCTAGCCAAAAACATTCAGTACTTC. This translates into CASSTVTLAKNIQYF.

The chain couples TRBV10-3 to TRBJ1-2; TRBD1 matches 7 bases. Germline V lookup: CDR1 ENHRY, CDR2 SYGVKD. V lost 7 bases and J lost 6; bases outside the gene matches: 8. This CDR3 comprises 13 residues. The CDR3 here is CAITKGGANGYTF. The CDR3 DNA is TGTGCCATCACGAAAGGGGGCGCGAATGGCTACACCTTC.

CDR3 bases: TGTGCCAGTAGTACAGGGGTAAGCAATCAGCCCCAGCATTTT. Translated: CASSTGVSNQPQHF. The chain couples TRBV19 to TRBJ1-5; TRBD1 might be the D (6 bases). Between the trimmed V and J ends, which lost 4 bases and 1 base, there was a span of 8 bases. The CDR3 is 14 amino acids. Per the germline V gene, CDR1 is LNHDA and CDR2 is SQIVND (reference sequence).

The CDR3 nucleotides are TGTGCCAGCAGCTTAGGACTAGCGGGAGAGGAGCCTGGGGCCAACGTCCTGACTTTC. Translation gives CASSLGLAGEEPGANVLTF. This chain links TRBV7-9 with TRBJ2-6, with TRBD2 matching 12 bases. The CDR3 has 19 amino acids. V shed 1 base and J 2 bases; nucleotides not matched to a gene: 6. CDR1 and CDR2 from the germline V gene are SEHNR and FQNEAQ (reference sequence).

The gene calls are TRBV6-5 and TRBJ1-2; D is uncertain. V was cut by 2 bases and J by 3 bases, with 7 bases left in between. CDR3 length equals 13 residues. Germline-derived CDR1 and CDR2 are MNHEY and SVGAGI. The CDR3 protein is CASSYGRDYGYTF. CDR3 bases: TGTGCCAGCAGTTACGGGCGCGACTATGGCTACACCTTC.

This sequence joins TRBV15 and TRBJ2-3; D not certain. The V gene lost 0 bases and the J gene lost 3 bases, with 10 bases spanning the gap. The germline gives CDR1 LNHNV, CDR2 YYDKDF (reference sequence). This CDR3 comprises 15 residues. CDR3 coding DNA: TGTGCCACCAGCAGAGACCCCGGCTCGACAGATACGCAGTATTTT. Translation gives CATSRDPGSTDTQYF.